The 30 T cell receptor beta chains below come from one sample, sequenced in a study of T-cell reconstitution after alpha-beta-depleted transplantation in children. As it was prepared, the TCRbeta library received unique molecular identifiers. TCRdb reanalysed the PCR reads using MiXCR and keeps one entry per CDR3 protein. The sample carries some 350,000 distinct CDR3 sequences, 15% to 20% recorded once. Sample: PBMCs, mostly from graft donor cells, taken 360 days after TCRalphabeta/CD19-depleted stem cell transplant. The receptor source for this set is a male patient aged 2-10 years who had a stem cell transplant for acute lymphoblastic leukemia, so the T cells may come from the graft donor.

This clonotype has at least ten counts. The chain links TRBV4-1 to TRBJ1-4; 12 bases fit TRBD1. This CDR3 is built from 15 residues. Germline CDR1 MGHRA, CDR2 YSYEKL. V dropped 0 bases and J dropped 11; count of bases not matched to a gene: 4. For the CDR3, the DNA is TGCGCCAGCAGCCAAGATCCGGGACAGGGGGCTAAACTGTTTTTT. Amino acids: CASSQDPGQGAKLFF.

The chain carries TRBV7-6 and TRBJ2-7, with D possibly being TRBD2 (6 bases). Trimming left V 5 bases short and J 0 bases short, with 14 bases between. Germline lookup yields CDR1 SGHVS and CDR2 FNYEAQ. This CDR3 spans 15 amino acids. The CDR3 loop is CASSRNSGSSYEQYF. The CDR3 region has the DNA TGTGCCAGCAGCCGTAATAGCGGCAGCTCCTACGAGCAGTACTTC. Filled out from reference TRBV7-6 and TRBJ2-7, the complete variable domain reads GAGVSQSPRYKVTKRGQDVALRCDPISGHVSLYWYRQALGQGPEFLTYFNYEAQQDKSGLPNDRFSAERPEGSISTLTIQRTEQRDSAMYRCASSRNSGSSYEQYFGPGTRLTVT.

This clonotype was found a few times. The chain employs TRBV12-3 or TRBV12-4 and TRBJ2-5; D may correspond to TRBD1 or TRBD2 (7 bases each). V was shortened by 5 bases and J by 5 bases, with 18 bases between the two germline ends. The CDR3 is 15 residues long. The CDR3 DNA sequence: TGTGCCAGCAGTCTCTCACAGGGGCGGGAGGAGACCCAGTACTTC. This encodes CASSLSQGREETQYF.

The chain employs TRBV27 and TRBJ2-2, with D maybe TRBD2 (5 bases). CDR3 length: 16 residues. Between the trimmed V and J ends, which lost 4 bases and 3 bases, there was a span of 15 bases. Germline assignment: CDR1 MNHEY and CDR2 SMNVEV (reference sequence). CDR3 DNA sequence: TGTGCCAGCAGTTCTCCTCGGAGGTTGGACACCGGGGAGCTGTTTTTT. Its translation: CASSSPRRLDTGELFF.

This chain uses TRBV7-9 with TRBJ2-7; D may match TRBD1 or TRBD2 (7 bases each). The CDR3 covers 15 residues. Germline values: CDR1 SEHNR, CDR2 FQNEAQ (reference sequence). V lost 2 bases, J lost 3 bases, and 14 bases lay in between. This chain's CDR3 is CASSLKSGTDYEQYF. For the CDR3, the DNA is TGTGCCAGCAGCTTAAAGAGCGGGACAGACTACGAGCAGTACTTC.

The CDR3 nucleotides read TGTGCCAGTAGTACCCTCACAGATACGCAGTATTTT. This translates into CASSTLTDTQYF. The rearrangement links TRBV19 to TRBJ2-3; D is ambiguous. Germline loops: CDR1 LNHDA, CDR2 SQIVND (reference sequence). Trimming pared 4 bases from V and 2 bases from J, leaving 4 bases between. The CDR3 consists of 12 residues.

The chain joins TRBV20-1 to TRBJ1-1; weak D call: TRBD1 (6 bases). The germline V gene encodes CDR1 DFQATT and CDR2 SNEGSKA (reference sequence). Deletions cut 3 bases from V and 4 bases from J, with 15 bases between. This CDR3 comprises 14 residues. The CDR3 reads CSASRPDSFTEAFF. The DNA of the CDR3 is TGCAGTGCTAGTAGGCCGGACAGTTTCACTGAAGCTTTCTTT.

The chain has TRBV6-2 or TRBV6-3 and TRBJ2-1; 14 bases are a match to TRBD2. The CDR3 loop spans 22 amino acids. V trimming: 5 bases; J trimming: 0 bases; junction bases outside the gene matches: 18. Looked up from germline, CDR1 is MNHEY and CDR2 is SVGEGT. DNA for the CDR3: TGTGCCAGCAGTCCAACGACTAGCGGGAGGGACAGGGCCAGGGGCTCCTACAATGAGCAGTTCTTC. Translated: CASSPTTSGRDRARGSYNEQFF.

The chain has TRBV20-1 and TRBJ2-7; TRBD1 agrees at 8 bases. The CDR3 has 14 residues. Germline V CDR1 and CDR2: DFQATT, SNEGSKA (reference sequence). V trimming: 5 bases; J trimming: 2 bases; junction bases outside the gene matches: 8. CDR3 bases: TGCAGTGCTTACCTCGGGACAGGAACCTACGAGCAGTACTTC. Amino acids: CSAYLGTGTYEQYF.

This clonotype has a count of ten or more. The chain is built from TRBV29-1 and TRBJ2-5; no definite D call. Germline CDR1 and CDR2: SQVTM and ANQGSEA. The CDR3 consists of 13 residues. The V and J ends lost 2 bases and 4 bases respectively, with 11 bases between them. CDR3 region: CSVESRIRETQYF. The CDR3 DNA reads TGCAGCGTTGAAAGTCGTATCCGAGAGACCCAGTACTTC.

This clonotype was observed a handful of times. The V call is TRBV12-3 or TRBV12-4, the J call TRBJ1-6; TRBD1 is a possible D gene (5 bases). The CDR3 consists of 12 residues. V gave up 5 bases and J gave up 11 bases, with 10 bases separating them. This CDR3 reads CASSARAAPLHF. CDR3 DNA: TGTGCCAGCAGTGCCAGGGCCGCACCCCTCCACTTT.

The CDR3 is CASSSSPAYEQYF. Here the CDR3 DNA reads TGCGCCAGCAGCTCCAGCCCGGCCTACGAGCAGTACTTC. The gene calls are TRBV5-1 and TRBJ2-7; D remains unclear. V lost 3 bases, J lost 2 bases, and 9 bases lay in between. CDR3 length equals 13 residues. Germline CDR1 reads SGHRS; CDR2 reads YFSETQ.

This chain links TRBV28 with TRBJ2-1; D ambiguous. Looked up from germline, CDR1 is MDHEN and CDR2 is SYDVKM. The CDR3 length is 11 residues. V gave up 4 bases and J gave up 13 bases, with 11 bases separating them. This chain's CDR3 is CASSYILEQFF. The CDR3 coding sequence is TGTGCCAGCAGTTATATATTGGAACAGTTCTTC.

This clonotype has at least ten counts. The chain recombines TRBV7-6 with TRBJ2-7; D is undetermined. The ends were cut back, 3 bases at V and 4 bases at J, with 13 bases in the middle. Germline values: CDR1 SGHVS, CDR2 FNYEAQ. This CDR3 contains 14 residues. CDR3 in amino acids: CASSLASGFYEQYF. The CDR3 DNA follows: TGTGCCAGCAGCTTGGCGAGTGGTTTTTACGAGCAGTACTTC.

Only a few counts were recorded for this clonotype. The chain is built from TRBV9 and TRBJ2-7; D ambiguous. V was shortened by 8 bases and J by 2 bases, with 14 bases between the two germline ends. The CDR3 loop spans 13 amino acids. Germline V gene data show CDR1 as SGDLS and CDR2 as YYNGEE. CDR3 residues: CARKRARPYEQYF. CDR3 nucleotides: TGTGCCAGAAAAAGGGCCAGGCCCTACGAGCAGTACTTC.

In DNA, the CDR3 is TGTGCCTGGACCACCTCGGGGCGGGGAACAGATACGCAGTATTTT. Protein product: CAWTTSGRGTDTQYF. The chain combines TRBV30 with TRBJ2-3, with a possible D match to TRBD2 (6 bases). V was cut by 4 bases and J by 3 bases, with 17 bases left in between. Germline CDR1 GTSNPN, CDR2 SVGIG (reference sequence). This CDR3 is 15 amino acids long.

V is TRBV7-8 and J is TRBJ1-6, with 11 positions matching TRBD1. The CDR3 runs 18 residues. Germline V CDR1 and CDR2: SGHVS, FQNEAQ. With 4 bases clipped from V and 0 bases from J, the junction kept 5 bases outside the gene matches. The CDR3 here is CASSSDGTGGSYNSPLHF. CDR3 DNA sequence: TGTGCCAGCAGCTCTGACGGGACAGGGGGCTCCTATAATTCACCCCTCCACTTT.

This clonotype was found a few times. This chain links TRBV5-4 with TRBJ1-3; 9 bases line up with TRBD1. CDR1 and CDR2 (germline): SGHNT, YYREEE (reference sequence). The CDR3 is 16 amino acids. Trimming took 1 base from V and 6 from J; bases not matched to a gene: 8. For the CDR3, the DNA is TGTGCCAGCAGCTTGTCGGACAGGGGAGTTGAAAACACCATATATTTT. Amino acids: CASSLSDRGVENTIYF. Full variable domain (remainder filled in from reference TRBV5-4 and TRBJ1-3): ETGVTQSPTHLIKTRGQQVTLRCSSQSGHNTVSWYQQALGQGPQFIFQYYREEENGRGNFPPRFSGLQFPNYSSELNVNALELDDSALYLCASSLSDRGVENTIYFGEGSWLTVV.

There are many counts of this clonotype. V gene TRBV7-9 combines with J gene TRBJ2-1, with 12 positions matching TRBD2. V shed 5 bases, J shed 2 bases, and the junction held 4 bases outside the gene matches. The CDR3 loop spans 16 amino acids. Germline V gives CDR1 SEHNR, CDR2 FQNEAQ (reference sequence). The CDR3: CASSPRTSGTYNEQFF. DNA of the CDR3: TGTGCCAGCAGCCCAAGGACTAGCGGGACCTACAATGAGCAGTTCTTC. The variable domain in full, with the rest retrieved from reference TRBV7-9 and TRBJ2-1, is DTGVSQNPRHKITKRGQNVTFRCDPISEHNRLYWYRQTLGQGPEFLTYFQNEAQLEKSRLLSDRFSAERPKGSFSTLEIQRTEQGDSAMYLCASSPRTSGTYNEQFFGPGTRLTVL.

This chain uses TRBV28 with TRBJ2-1, with TRBD2 matching over 9 bases. Germline V gives CDR1 MDHEN, CDR2 SYDVKM. Germline trimming cut 2 bases from V and 6 bases from J; bases unmatched to any gene: 20. This CDR3 spans 20 amino acids. In nucleotides, the CDR3 is TGTGCCAGCAGTTTAATGTTCTCGGTGCGGGAGGGCCCACAATCCAATGAGCAGTTCTTC. It encodes CASSLMFSVREGPQSNEQFF.

The rearrangement joins TRBV28 to TRBJ2-7; maybe TRBD2 (6 bases). This CDR3 spans 17 amino acids. V dropped 2 bases and J dropped 3 bases, with 20 bases sitting between them. The germline V gene has CDR1 MDHEN and CDR2 SYDVKM. CDR3 amino acids: CASSLTGTPVWIYEQYF. The CDR3 DNA reads TGTGCCAGCAGTTTAACCGGGACTCCGGTTTGGATCTACGAGCAGTACTTC.

The chain uses TRBV6-2 or TRBV6-3 and TRBJ2-7; tentative D call: TRBD2 (6 bases). Deletions cut 2 bases from V and 3 bases from J, with 20 bases between. Germline CDR1 and CDR2: MNHEY and SVGEGT. This CDR3 is 17 amino acids long. CDR3 nucleotides: TGTGCCAGCAGTTACACCCCCTCCGTAGCGGACTTCTACGAGCAGTACTTC. Its protein product is CASSYTPSVADFYEQYF.

In its sample, this clonotype was seen a few times. The gene calls are TRBV29-1 and TRBJ2-1, with D unresolved. The CDR3 is 13 residues long. Germline CDR1 and CDR2: SQVTM and ANQGSEA. V was trimmed by 4 bases and J by 6 bases, leaving 13 bases between them. The CDR3, as DNA: TGCAGCGTTGCCACCCGATGGGGCAATGAGCAGTTCTTC. This sequence encodes CSVATRWGNEQFF.

This clonotype turned up a few times. The chain carries TRBV12-5 and TRBJ2-7, with 7 bases identical to TRBD1. Germline CDR1 is LGHNT and CDR2 is FRNRAP. V dropped 0 bases and J dropped 1; count of bases not matched to a gene: 9. CDR3 length: 17 amino acids. The CDR3 bases are TGTGCTAGTGGTTTGGTACTCGGGACAGAATATTCCTACGAGCAGTACTTC. Its protein product is CASGLVLGTEYSYEQYF. Variable domain in full (rest from reference TRBV12-5 and TRBJ2-7): DARVTQTPRHKVTEMGQEVTMRCQPILGHNTVFWYRQTMMQGLELLAYFRNRAPLDDSGMPKDRFSAEMPDATLATLKIQPSEPRDSAVYFCASGLVLGTEYSYEQYFGPGTRLTVT.

The chain has TRBV10-3 and TRBJ2-1; D may correspond to TRBD1 or TRBD2 (5 bases each). CDR3 length: 12 residues. CDR1 is ENHRY and CDR2 is SYGVKD in the germline V gene. The germline V and J ends were trimmed by 10 bases and 10 bases, with 17 bases remaining between them. The CDR3 loop reads CATSGTTGEQFF. The CDR3 bases are TGTGCCACCTCTGGGACCACGGGGGAGCAGTTCTTC.

The V call is TRBV7-2, the J call TRBJ2-2, with 8 positions matching TRBD2. J gave up 5 bases and V 0 bases, and 5 bases lay outside the gene matches. This CDR3 comprises 16 residues. The V gene's germline CDR1 is SGHTA and CDR2 FQGNSA. CDR3 DNA: TGTGCCAGCAGCTTAGCGTTCGCGGGAGGAACCGGGGAGCTGTTTTTT. This gives the protein CASSLAFAGGTGELFF.

The chain employs TRBV5-1 and TRBJ1-5; no clear D. This CDR3 contains 14 residues. Germline CDR1 SGHRS, CDR2 YFSETQ. V was clipped by 4 bases and J by 2 bases, with 10 bases between them. The CDR3, as DNA: TGCGCCAGCAGCCGCGGGCCACGCAATCAGCCCCAGCATTTT. Translating it yields CASSRGPRNQPQHF.

This clonotype was seen a handful of times. The gene calls are TRBV9 and TRBJ2-5; D unclear. Germline CDR1 and CDR2: SGDLS and YYNGEE. The CDR3 length is 14 residues. Deletions cut 0 bases from V and 1 base from J, with 7 bases between. CDR3 protein: CASSVDQFQETQYF. CDR3 in DNA: TGTGCCAGCAGCGTAGATCAGTTCCAAGAGACCCAGTACTTC. The variable domain in full, with the rest retrieved from reference TRBV9 and TRBJ2-5, is DSGVTQTPKHLITATGQRVTLRCSPRSGDLSVYWYQQSLDQGLQFLIQYYNGEERAKGNILERFSAQQFPDLHSELNLSSLELGDSALYFCASSVDQFQETQYFGPGTRLLVL.

This clonotype has just a few counts. The chain links TRBV28 to TRBJ2-1, with 9 bases aligning to TRBD2. The CDR3 sequence is 17 residues long. The ends lost 4 bases at V and 7 bases at J; junction bases unmatched: 14. In germline, CDR1 is MDHEN, CDR2 SYDVKM. CDR3 sequence reads: CASSSFYSGRARNEQFF. The DNA of the CDR3 is TGTGCCAGCAGTTCGTTCTATAGCGGGAGAGCAAGAAATGAGCAGTTCTTC.

V gene TRBV27 combines with J gene TRBJ2-1; D perhaps matches TRBD1 (6 bases). The CDR3 sequence is 12 residues long. Trimming stripped 6 bases from V and 8 bases from J, with 11 bases between. Germline-derived CDR1 and CDR2 are MNHEY and SMNVEV (reference sequence). CDR3 loop: CASSVQGYEQFF. The CDR3 nucleotides are TGTGCCAGCAGCGTGCAGGGGTATGAGCAGTTCTTC.